The rows below give T cell receptor beta chains drawn from one sample of a study of cytomegalovirus exposure and HLA in healthy donors. Only in-frame clones appear in the TCRdb table, and some are missing; sequencing was by immunoSEQ multiplex PCR. The sample lists about 110,000 clones; about 16% were seen once. What was sequenced was PBMCs. These receptors were taken from a female donor in good health and CMV-seronegative. Both conserved end residues are trimmed from each CDR3. The D gene is left open where the match is weak.

j_gene	d_gene	v_gene	CDR3aa
TRBJ1-5	TRBD1	TRBV30	AWSQGTGVNQPQH
TRBJ1-6	TRBD1	TRBV18	ASSLRDSNNSPLH
TRBJ1-5	-	TRBV4-1	ASSQSTGRGNQPQH
TRBJ1-4	TRBD1	TRBV28	ASSTGTGGEKLF
TRBJ2-7	TRBD1	TRBV4-3	ASSSDRDSSYEQY
TRBJ2-5	-	TRBV30	AWSPTGTSSGTQY
TRBJ2-3	TRBD2	TRBV15	ATSSGLLAGGSTDTQY
TRBJ2-5	TRBD2	TRBV7-9	ASSPGRTSGPQETQY
TRBJ2-1	TRBD2	TRBV2	ASSDAASGVRGEQF
TRBJ2-7	-	TRBV23-1	ASSQSREREQY
TRBJ1-1	-	TRBV29-1	SVGVWPGLMNTEAF
TRBJ1-2	-	TRBV4-3	ASSQGMTDYNYGYT
TRBJ2-7	TRBD1	TRBV5-1	ASSAPQGAIHEQY
TRBJ1-5	TRBD1	TRBV27	ASRLRQGINQPQH
TRBJ2-3	-	TRBV5-1	ASRPGPGDTQY
TRBJ1-2	TRBD1	TRBV7-9	ASSLDRQNYT
TRBJ1-4	TRBD1	TRBV2	ASSVGDRDEKLF
TRBJ2-1	TRBD2	TRBV6-1	ASRLLAGLNNEQF
TRBJ1-1	-	TRBV29-1	SVEGIQNTEAF
TRBJ2-3	-	TRBV30	AWRPPIGGTDTQY
TRBJ1-2	-	TRBV7-2	ASRFQGMDYGYT
TRBJ2-7	TRBD1	TRBV19	ASSIPGDSSYEQY
TRBJ1-4	TRBD1	TRBV7-9	ASSSGTGGESREKLF
TRBJ1-1	-	TRBV4-2	ASSQVRQGSTEAF
TRBJ2-7	TRBD1	TRBV4-1	ASSQEPTGYEQY
TRBJ1-2	-	TRBV7-2	ASSSGTAGLGYT
TRBJ2-3	-	TRBV5-1	ASHPGQSTDTQY
TRBJ2-1	-	TRBV21-1	ASRRESSYNEQF
TRBJ2-7	-	TRBV12-2	ASRLAPYEQY
TRBJ2-1	-	TRBV21-1	ASSKGRPGLVIDNEQF
TRBJ2-1	TRBD1	TRBV27	ASSLGHRQGFGSWYNEQF
TRBJ1-5	-	TRBV18	ASSPEAWQPQH
TRBJ1-3	-	TRBV4-1	ASSRLGGSGNTIY
TRBJ2-7	TRBD2	TRBV28	ASSSGGVFGYEQY
TRBJ2-5	-	TRBV21-1	ASSSPAGTEKETQY
TRBJ2-7	-	TRBV19	ASSIGGGTLPHEQY
TRBJ1-5	-	TRBV2	ASSETGPTNQPQH
TRBJ2-3	TRBD2	TRBV11-2	ASSLDLGTSPTDTQY
TRBJ2-7	-	TRBV4-3	ASSQDQRGSYEQY
TRBJ1-5	-	TRBV4-3	ASSQGLNQPQH
TRBJ2-7	TRBD1	TRBV5-1	ASSLEVGTGGLGQY
TRBJ1-5	TRBD1	TRBV28	ASSDQQGANQPQH
TRBJ2-1	TRBD2	TRBV4-3	ASSQEEGLAGYNEQF
TRBJ2-5	-	TRBV5-1	ASSLGQGRGQETQY
TRBJ2-7	TRBD1	TRBV28	ASSNPRTGTAAEQY
TRBJ1-5	-	TRBV10-3	AISESGGNNQPQH
TRBJ2-7	TRBD1	TRBV4-2	ASSQVGGGYSYEQY
TRBJ2-3	-	TRBV2	ASSAPLAGTDTQY
TRBJ2-5	-	TRBV25-1	ASSDVGGARAQEAQY
TRBJ1-1	-	TRBV7-9	ASSFRGMMDTEAF
TRBJ1-5	-	TRBV7-2	ASSWTLGSNQPQH
TRBJ1-1	-	TRBV19	ASSIVGGNTEAF
TRBJ2-7	-	TRBV5-6	ASSLKAGDIYYEQY
TRBJ1-1	-	TRBV6-6	ASSYVRGGEAF
TRBJ2-7	TRBD2	TRBV4-1	ASSHLIWSGGYEQY
TRBJ2-3	TRBD2	TRBV4-1	ASSQVLAGASGTDTQY
TRBJ1-6	-	TRBV6-6	ASIAYQRSYNSPLH
TRBJ1-3	-	TRBV30	AWSVVRSSGNTIY
TRBJ2-4	-	TRBV5-1	ASSFQGPGYAENIQY